Below are 8 T cell receptor beta chains sequenced from a single sample in a study of response to subunit inactivated influenza vaccine. Using its own MiXCR run on the RT-PCR reads, TCRdb lists one record per CDR3 protein. The sample consists of more than 450,000 distinct CDR3 sequences, about 11% of them appearing once. Source: PBMCs from blood, taken on the day of vaccination. These TCRs come from a man in his fifties or sixties who received an inactivated influenza vaccine.

The chain carries TRBV20-1 and TRBJ2-3, with 7 bases lining up with TRBD2. The CDR3 spans 14 residues. Trimming cost V 5 bases and J 6 bases; bases outside gene matches: 11. Germline CDR1 is DFQATT and CDR2 is SNEGSKA (reference sequence). The CDR3 reads CSAPTTGGRDTQYF. CDR3 DNA sequence: TGCAGTGCTCCCACGACCGGGGGGAGGGATACGCAGTATTTT.

A few counts support this clonotype. This chain uses TRBV12-3 or TRBV12-4 with TRBJ2-6; D remains ambiguous. This CDR3 comprises 15 residues. The ends were cut back, 0 bases at V and 0 bases at J, with 3 bases in the middle. The DNA of the CDR3 is TGTGCCAGCAGTTTAGCAGTCTCTGGGGCCAACGTCCTGACTTTC. Translated, it gives CASSLAVSGANVLTF.

This clonotype was seen only a few times. The chain carries TRBV20-1 and TRBJ2-7; no definite D call. V lost 1 base to trimming and J lost 5 bases, with 12 bases between them. The CDR3 consists of 13 residues. Germline CDR1 is DFQATT and CDR2 is SNEGSKA (reference sequence). CDR3 protein: CSARVSYADEQYF. DNA for the CDR3: TGCAGTGCTAGAGTCAGCTACGCCGACGAGCAGTACTTC.

This clonotype was counted at least ten times. This sequence joins TRBV9 and TRBJ2-1, with a weak D call TRBD1 (6 bases). V was clipped by 7 bases and J by 7 bases, with 21 bases between them. This CDR3 has 15 residues. Germline V gene lookup returns CDR1 SGDLS and CDR2 YYNGEE. CDR3 loop: CASGTAGTTTNEQFF. The CDR3 DNA is TGTGCCAGCGGCACTGCAGGGACAACGACGAATGAGCAGTTCTTC.

Concerning this clonotype itself: A much more abundant neighbour one base away suggests this may be a read error. This rearrangement joins TRBV5-1 to TRBJ2-1; 9 bases agree with TRBD2. The CDR3 is 16 residues long. V was clipped by 6 bases and J by 8 bases; unmatched bases: 15. Germline V gene sequence: CDR1 SGHRS, CDR2 YFSETQ. The CDR3 region has the DNA TGCGCCAGCATCTTAGCCTCCGGGACTAGCATCTATGAGCAGTTCTTC. Residues: CASILASGTSIYEQFF.

In this sample, this clonotype turned up many times. This chain uses TRBV20-1 with TRBJ2-7; 7 nucleotides line up with TRBD1. This CDR3 comprises 14 residues. The V gene's germline CDR1 is DFQATT and CDR2 SNEGSKA (reference sequence). Losses at the gene ends were 4 bases for V and 1 base for J; bases not matched to a gene: 7. The CDR3 loop reads CSATRRDRSYEQYF. The CDR3 region has the DNA TGCAGTGCTACCCGCCGGGACAGATCCTACGAGCAGTACTTC.

This clonotype has more than one count but fewer than ten. The chain couples TRBV12-3 or TRBV12-4 to TRBJ2-1, with 9 bases that match TRBD1. J was trimmed by 10 bases and V by 6 bases; bases with no gene match: 10. CDR3 length equals 14 residues. The CDR3 DNA reads as TGTGCCAGCAGGGATCGACAGGGGGTAGGGGAGCAGTTCTTC. Translated: CASRDRQGVGEQFF.

This clonotype was counted a few times. The chain carries TRBV5-1 and TRBJ2-3; 9 bases line up with TRBD1. CDR1 and CDR2 (germline): SGHRS, YFSETQ. Trimming cost V 0 bases and J 2 bases; bases outside gene matches: 4. The CDR3 spans 16 residues. The CDR3 spells CASSLEGTGNTDTQYF. The CDR3 coding sequence is TGCGCCAGCAGCTTGGAGGGGACAGGGAACACAGATACGCAGTATTTT.